A selection of T cell receptor beta chains follows, all from one sample in a study of CD8 T cells in ankylosing spondylitis. TCRdb processed the 5' RACE reads anew with MiXCR; each CDR3 protein has one entry. This table has 800,000 to 900,000 distinct CDR3 sequences, over 9.5% appearing once. What was sequenced was blood, either unsorted or a sorted T cell fraction (not recorded which). These receptors were collected from a male donor with ankylosing spondylitis. Both conserved end residues are part of each CDR3. The order of the fields is J gene, clone size, V gene, D gene, CDR3 protein, CDR3 DNA. D genes are given only for firm matches. Only part of the rows carry a size: once, few, many, or a class if the clone is expanded.

>TRBJ2-7|NA|TRBV27|NA
CASWGRGSTYEQYF
TGTGCCTCGTGGGGGCGCGGGAGCACCTACGAGCAGTACTTC
>TRBJ1-6|few|TRBV5-1|NA
CASSFSDRSSPLHF
TGCGCCAGCAGCTTTAGTGATAGAAGTTCACCCCTCCACTTT
>TRBJ1-1|NA|TRBV7-9|NA
CASSLAPLGAFF
TGTGCCAGCAGCTTAGCGCCGCTAGGGGCTTTCTTT
>TRBJ1-4|few|TRBV7-9|NA
CASSFQGYNEKLFF
TGTGCCAGCAGCTTTCAGGGTTATAATGAAAAACTGTTTTTT
>TRBJ1-3|many|TRBV20-1|NA
CSARSQEPRNTIYF
TGCAGTGCTCGCTCTCAGGAACCCAGAAACACCATATATTTT
>TRBJ1-4|few|TRBV20-1|NA
CSARDQPGNEKLFF
TGCAGTGCTAGAGATCAACCGGGCAATGAAAAACTGTTTTTT
>TRBJ2-2|NA|TRBV12-5|NA
CASGLTGYRESNTGELFF
TGTGCTAGTGGTTTGACCGGCTACAGGGAATCGAACACCGGGGAGCTGTTTTTT
>TRBJ2-7|NA|TRBV5-1|TRBD1
CASSTETGGPYEQYF
TGCGCCAGCAGCACCGAGACAGGGGGGCCCTACGAGCAGTACTTC
>TRBJ1-5|many|TRBV6-1|TRBD1
CASSVRRTGGGGNQPQHF
TGTGCCAGCAGTGTCCGTCGGACAGGAGGGGGGGGCAATCAGCCCCAGCATTTT
>TRBJ1-1|few|TRBV11-2|NA
CASSLIKRNTEAFF
TGTGCCAGCAGCTTAATAAAGAGAAACACTGAAGCTTTCTTT
>TRBJ2-3|few|TRBV12-3/TRBV12-4|TRBD1
CASRPDRGHTDTQYF
TGTGCCAGCAGACCCGACAGGGGGCACACAGATACGCAGTATTTT
>TRBJ2-7|few|TRBV6-2/TRBV6-3|NA
CASSYGQGRYEQYF
TGTGCCAGCAGTTACGGGCAGGGACGGTACGAGCAGTACTTC
>TRBJ2-5|few|TRBV5-1|NA
CASSLQVQETQYF
TGCGCCAGCAGCTTGCAGGTCCAAGAGACCCAGTACTTC
>TRBJ2-5|few|TRBV5-1|TRBD1
CASTWGDRGPRETQYF
TGCGCCAGCACGTGGGGGGACAGGGGTCCTAGAGAGACCCAGTACTTC